Below, 3 T cell receptor beta chains from the same sample are listed, as sequenced in a study of T cell repertoires in cytomegalovirus infection (dated by TCRdb to between 2017 and 2020). The sequencer was an Illumina HiSeq 1500. TCRdb applied fastp at Q25 and MiXCR to the public reads, then kept only in-frame beta chains. Rows merge per CDR3 protein into single entries with the most common DNA and genes. Present in this sample are under 800,000 distinct CDR3 sequences, roughly a quarter of which were seen just once. Around 8% of the sample goes to the ten largest clones. The source material was CD8+ T cells from PBMCs. These receptors were collected from a human donor in good health (CMV status not recorded). Some clones in this sample may be carry-over from other donors' samples.

The chain has TRBV29-1 and TRBJ2-5, with 8 bases identical to TRBD2. Germline V gene data show CDR1 as SQVTM and CDR2 as ANQGSEA. This CDR3 comprises 14 residues. Trimming took 1 base from V and 4 from J; bases not matched to a gene: 5. CDR3 DNA sequence: TGCAGCGTTGAAGCGCGGGGGGCGGGAGAGACCCAGTACTTC. This translates into CSVEARGAGETQYF.

This clonotype was detected many times. J is TRBJ1-1 and V is TRBV7-8, with D hard to call. Per the germline V gene, CDR1 is SGHVS and CDR2 is FQNEAQ. The CDR3 contains 15 residues. V dropped 3 bases and J dropped 0 bases, with 11 bases sitting between them. The CDR3 region is CASSFGPLLNTEAFF. The CDR3 DNA follows: TGTGCCAGCAGCTTCGGCCCCCTCCTGAACACTGAAGCTTTCTTT.

This clonotype was seen a few times. The V call is TRBV7-9, the J call TRBJ1-5, with 7 nucleotides matching TRBD1. Trimming removed 5 bases from V and 9 bases from J; junction bases left unmatched: 19. Germline loops: CDR1 SEHNR, CDR2 FQNEAQ (reference sequence). The CDR3 has 17 amino acids. CDR3 nucleotide sequence: TGTGCCAGCAGCAATAACGACTTAAGGCAGGGGGAATGGCCCCAGCATTTT. Its protein is CASSNNDLRQGEWPQHF.